This T cell receptor beta chain was sequenced in a study of T cell repertoires in cytomegalovirus infection. Across the study: It was the public TCR beta signatures that indicated both CMV infection and matching HLA type.

TCRdb reprocessed the reads with MiXCR, giving one entry per CDR3 protein. Of a few hundred thousand distinct CDR3 sequences in the sample, 9.1% are singletons; the top ten hold more than 12%. V lost 7 bases, J lost 0 bases, and 10 bases lay in between. Per the germline V gene, CDR1 is SGHTA and CDR2 is FQGNSA. CDR3 length: 15 residues. This clonotype was detected many times. V is TRBV7-2 and J is TRBJ2-6; D is undetermined. This clonotype was sampled from a human donor in good health (CMV status not recorded). Some clones in this sample may be carry-over from other donors' samples. The sequenced sample consisted of PBMCs. CDR3 nucleotides: TGTGCCAGCACCCCACAGAGCTCTGGGGCCAACGTCCTGACTTTC. Amino acid sequence: CASTPQSSGANVLTF.